The next 13 T cell receptor beta chains were all read from a single sample in a study of shared clonotypes between healthy human individuals. Data came from immunoSEQ multiplex PCR; TCRdb stores just in-frame clones and leaves some out. The table lists approximately 480,000 clones, roughly 79% of them singletons. Sequenced: PBMCs. All receptors derive from a woman aged 40 to 50 in good health. Some clones in this sample may be carry-over from other donors' samples.

The chain joins TRBV7-2 to TRBJ2-2, with 7 bases that match TRBD2. CDR1 and CDR2 (germline): SGHTA, FQGNSA. The length of the CDR3 is 15 residues. Germline trimming cut 6 bases from V and 1 base from J; bases unmatched to any gene: 5. The CDR3 region is CASSSKRGNTGELFF. DNA for the CDR3: TGTGCCAGCAGTTCCAAGCGGGGGAACACCGGGGAGCTGTTTTTT.

This clone was counted a single time. This chain links TRBV6-1 with TRBJ2-7; D not resolved. The CDR3 has 13 amino acids. Trimming pared 6 bases from V and 0 bases from J, leaving 9 bases between. Germline V lookup: CDR1 MNHNS, CDR2 SASEGT. CDR3 loop: CASSGQSSYEQYF. The CDR3 DNA follows: TGTGCCAGCAGCGGGCAGAGCTCCTACGAGCAGTACTTC.

In its sample, this clone was seen once. J is TRBJ2-5 and V is TRBV7-3; D gene uncertain. The CDR3 is 13 amino acids. The germline V gene encodes CDR1 SGHTA and CDR2 FQGTGA. The V and J ends lost 5 bases and 3 bases respectively, with 10 bases between them. This chain's CDR3 is CASSRRTEETQYF. The DNA for the CDR3 is TGTGCCAGCAGCCGCCGGACGGAAGAGACCCAGTACTTC.

The rearrangement uses TRBV5-4 and TRBJ2-1; TRBD2 matches 9 bases. Germline V gives CDR1 SGHNT, CDR2 YYREEE (reference sequence). CDR3 length: 15 residues. J lost 8 bases, V lost 2 bases, and 8 bases had no gene match. Here the CDR3 DNA reads TGTGCCAGCAGCTTTTCCAGCGGGAGGTTCGATGAGCAGTTCTTC. Protein product: CASSFSSGRFDEQFF. Full variable domain (rest looked up from reference TRBV5-4 and TRBJ2-1): ETGVTQSPTHLIKTRGQQVTLRCSSQSGHNTVSWYQQALGQGPQFIFQYYREEENGRGNFPPRFSGLQFPNYSSELNVNALELDDSALYLCASSFSSGRFDEQFFGPGTRLTVL.

The chain carries TRBV5-1 and TRBJ2-2, with TRBD1 identical over 7 bases. Germline CDR1 and CDR2: SGHRS and YFSETQ. The length of the CDR3 is 17 residues. Unmatched junction bases numbered 9, after V lost 3 bases and J lost 1 base. The CDR3 DNA sequence: TGCGCCAGCAGCTCAACCGGACAGGCCATGAACACCGGGGAGCTGTTTTTT. Translated, it gives CASSSTGQAMNTGELFF.

V is TRBV5-1 and J is TRBJ1-4, with D hard to call. Germline CDR1 SGHRS, CDR2 YFSETQ. The CDR3 sequence is 16 residues long. The V and J ends lost 0 bases and 0 bases respectively, with 9 bases between them. Written as DNA, the CDR3 is TGCGCCAGCAGCTTGGGGGTCGGCACAACTAATGAAAAACTGTTTTTT. It translates to CASSLGVGTTNEKLFF.

The chain uses TRBV5-1 and TRBJ2-1, with D possibly matching TRBD2 (5 bases). Germline CDR1 SGHRS, CDR2 YFSETQ. V shed 5 bases and J shed 5 bases, with 20 bases lying between them. The CDR3 totals 16 residues. The CDR3 protein is CASSFTLFGEDNEQFF. The CDR3 DNA is TGCGCCAGCAGTTTTACCCTTTTCGGGGAAGACAATGAGCAGTTCTTC.

The V gene is TRBV6-1, the J gene TRBJ2-1; D is ambiguous. From germline, CDR1 is MNHNS and CDR2 SASEGT. The CDR3 totals 15 residues. Trimming stripped 8 bases from V and 9 bases from J, with 23 bases between. CDR3 sequence reads: CASRMVANRVFEQFF. The CDR3 DNA sequence: TGTGCCAGCCGCATGGTGGCAAATCGGGTTTTTGAGCAGTTCTTC.

The rearrangement links TRBV29-1 to TRBJ1-4, with D hard to call. CDR1 and CDR2 from the germline V gene are SQVTM and ANQGSEA. This CDR3 contains 14 residues. The germline V and J ends were trimmed by 8 bases and 3 bases, with 16 bases remaining between them. The DNA of the CDR3 is TGCAGCTCAACGTCTAGGGCGTCTAATGAAAAACTGTTTTTT. Its protein product is CSSTSRASNEKLFF. Based on the CDR3 plus reference TRBV29-1 and TRBJ1-4, the full variable domain is SAVISQKPSRDICQRGTSLTIQCQVDSQVTMMFWYRQQPGQSLTLIATANQGSEATYESGFVIDKFPISRPNLTFSTLTVSNMSPEDSSIYLCSSTSRASNEKLFFGSGTQLSVL.

This chain uses TRBV7-6 with TRBJ2-2; D might be TRBD1 (5 bases). The CDR3 covers 13 residues. V lost 1 base, J lost 7 bases, and 7 bases lay in between. CDR1 is SGHVS and CDR2 is FNYEAQ in the germline V gene. In DNA form, the CDR3 reads TGTGCCAGCAGCTTAGTAAGGGGCGGGGAGCTGTTTTTT. Protein sequence: CASSLVRGGELFF. Full variable domain (remainder filled in from reference TRBV7-6 and TRBJ2-2): GAGVSQSPRYKVTKRGQDVALRCDPISGHVSLYWYRQALGQGPEFLTYFNYEAQQDKSGLPNDRFSAERPEGSISTLTIQRTEQRDSAMYRCASSLVRGGELFFGEGSRLTVL.

The chain joins TRBV7-8 to TRBJ2-6; D possibly corresponds to TRBD1 (5 bases). The germline gives CDR1 SGHVS, CDR2 FQNEAQ. V was cut by 6 bases and J by 4 bases, with 10 bases left in between. The CDR3 contains 14 residues. CDR3 loop: CASREGAGANVLTF. In nucleotides, the CDR3 is TGTGCCAGCAGGGAAGGGGCCGGGGCCAACGTCCTGACTTTC.

The V and J genes are TRBV19 and TRBJ2-1; D tentatively fits TRBD1 or TRBD2 (5 bases each). V lost 3 bases to trimming and J lost 8 bases, with 14 bases between them. The CDR3 totals 14 residues. The germline gives CDR1 LNHDA, CDR2 SQIVND (reference sequence). The CDR3 DNA follows: TGTGCCAGTAGTATCACGGGACGACTCGATGAGCAGTTCTTC. As protein: CASSITGRLDEQFF.

This clone was detected many times. The chain recombines TRBV7-8 with TRBJ2-7; no firm D call. V was shortened by 1 base and J by 0 bases, with 10 bases between the two germline ends. The CDR3 covers 15 residues. Germline assignment: CDR1 SGHVS and CDR2 FQNEAQ. The CDR3, as DNA: TGTGCCAGCAGCTTAGGTCGCCGGGTCTCCTACGAGCAGTACTTC. Translating it yields CASSLGRRVSYEQYF.